This T cell receptor beta chain was sequenced for a study of cytotoxic CD8 clonotypes in ibrutinib-treated CLL. On the study more broadly: Included were approximately 10 relapsed/refractory and approximately 15 treatment-naive patients, of whom about 18 were IGHV unmutated.

Regarding the study as a whole: Sustained-remission and progressing patients diverged in sampling times. Researchers report that baseline clonality outpaced age-matched healthy donors and tracked circulating CD8+ T-cell counts.

Germline lookup yields CDR1 SGDLS and CDR2 YYNGEE. V was clipped by 4 bases and J by 3 bases; unmatched bases: 12. This CDR3 is 18 amino acids long. For this clone: Its cognate antigen is unknown.

Clones were read by immunoSEQ multiplex PCR, and TCRdb kept only the in-frame ones, dropping some. This table has approximately 92,000 clones, 70% to 80% appearing once. Sample: PBMCs, taken after 24 months of ibrutinib treatment. The TCR was taken from a human donor with chronic lymphocytic leukemia. The rearrangement links TRBV9 to TRBJ2-2; TRBD2 matches 10 bases. The chain's CDR3 is CASSSTTSGRAYTGELFF. The CDR3 nucleotides are TGTGCCAGCAGCTCGACAACGAGCGGGAGGGCCTACACCGGGGAGCTGTTTTTT.